This T cell receptor (beta chain) was documented in a study of blood T cell repertoires in COVID-19. Study details: T cells, B-cell-depleted T cells, or PBMCs supplied cDNA or gDNA.

The study drew participants aged about 18 to 95 years from about two dozen US areas. This clone appeared a few times. Clones were read by immunoSEQ multiplex PCR, and TCRdb kept only the in-frame ones, dropping some. The data hold around 250,000 clones, with more than 75% observed a single time. Germline CDR1 reads SNHLY; CDR2 reads FYNNEI. This CDR3 spans 14 amino acids. V was pared by 6 bases and J by 4 bases, with 5 bases of the junction left unmatched. The sample consisted of PBMCs or T cells enriched from blood (not recorded which). The chain is built from TRBV2 and TRBJ2-1, with 8 bases matching TRBD2. This sequence was found in a woman in her fifties or sixties who had recovered from COVID-19. CDR3 region: CASREREWYNEQFF. The CDR3 coding sequence is TGTGCCAGCAGAGAGCGGGAGTGGTACAATGAGCAGTTCTTC. Variable domain in full (rest from reference TRBV2 and TRBJ2-1): EPEVTQTPSHQVTQMGQEVILRCVPISNHLYFYWYRQILGQKVEFLVSFYNNEISEKSEIFDDQFSVERPDGSNFTLKIRSTKLEDSAMYFCASREREWYNEQFFGPGTRLTVL.